The 5 T cell receptor beta chains below come from one sample, sequenced in a study of blood T cells in healthy people across ages. Then a second PCR, running roughly 7 to 11 cycles, was carried out with a sample-barcoded 5' primer and a J-beta primer mix. Each CDR3 protein is one row after TCRdb ran MiXCR on the 5' RACE reads. The sample records 550,000 to 750,000 distinct CDR3 sequences, roughly 21% being singletons. Sample: blood. All receptors come from a man between 65 and 80 years old in good health.

This clonotype was seen ten or more times. The rearrangement links TRBV12-3 or TRBV12-4 to TRBJ2-7, with D uncertain. V was pared by 0 bases and J by 5 bases, with 5 bases between. The CDR3 runs to 12 residues. CDR3 bases: TGTGCCAGCAGTTTAGCGTACGACGAGCAGTACTTC. This encodes CASSLAYDEQYF.

This clonotype was found a few times. The V and J genes are TRBV20-1 and TRBJ1-6; the D is unclear. V lost 6 bases to trimming and J lost 9 bases, with 15 bases between them. There are 13 residues in the CDR3. The germline V gene has CDR1 DFQATT and CDR2 SNEGSKA (reference sequence). CDR3 region: CSARESTGSPLHF. The DNA for the CDR3 is TGCAGTGCGAGGGAATCTACGGGTTCACCCCTCCACTTT.

J is TRBJ2-7 and V is TRBV6-1, with D possibly matching TRBD1 (5 bases). The length of the CDR3 is 16 residues. Germline CDR1 is MNHNS and CDR2 is SASEGT. V lost 6 bases and J lost 0, with 18 bases in between. CDR3 in amino acids: CASRKGEFPSSYEQYF. The CDR3, as DNA: TGTGCCAGCAGAAAAGGGGAATTCCCAAGCTCCTACGAGCAGTACTTC.

This clonotype was detected a few times. The chain employs TRBV7-2 and TRBJ2-5, with 9 bases fitting TRBD2. Trimming removed 1 base from V and 4 bases from J; junction bases left unmatched: 4. CDR3 size: 15 residues. From germline, CDR1 is SGHTA and CDR2 FQGNSA. CDR3 sequence: CASSLGSGRVETQYF. CDR3 coding DNA: TGTGCCAGCAGCTTAGGTAGCGGGAGAGTAGAGACCCAGTACTTC.

This clonotype was counted between two and nine times. The rearrangement links TRBV20-1 to TRBJ2-1; TRBD1 aligns across 10 bases. The V gene's germline CDR1 is DFQATT and CDR2 SNEGSKA (reference sequence). This CDR3 contains 14 residues. J was trimmed by 2 bases and V by 3 bases; bases with no gene match: 1. The CDR3: CSASGQGAYNEQFF. The CDR3 coding sequence is TGCAGTGCTAGCGGACAGGGGGCCTACAATGAGCAGTTCTTC.